A single T cell receptor (beta chain) is shown here with its context. The CDR3 length is 15 residues. Germline V gene data show CDR1 as SEHNR and CDR2 as FQNEAQ (reference sequence). Trimming pared 1 base from V and 1 base from J, leaving 8 bases between. Original analysis: It was from reference gene primer amplification that nucleated cell counts were estimated. Some clones are missing from TCRdb's copy, which holds only in-frame ones; the method was immunoSEQ multiplex PCR. The DNA was the basis for D and trimming; V, J and clone size are from that table. The table lists 35,000 to 50,000 clones, approximately 85% of them singletons. The source of the sample is a study of blood T cell repertoires in COVID-19. About the study: COVID-19 samples from acute and convalescent phases originated in the United States, Italy and Spain. PBMCs, B-cell-depleted T cells, or T cells provided the cDNA or gDNA that made up the material.

This clonotype was obtained from a man aged 60 to 75 with acute or convalescent COVID-19. The sequenced sample was peripheral blood. V is TRBV7-9 and J is TRBJ1-5; D remains ambiguous. The CDR3 loop reads CASSLGGGSNQPQHF. The CDR3 coding sequence is TGTGCCAGCAGCTTAGGGGGAGGGAGCAATCAGCCCCAGCATTTT.